Included here is one TCR beta chain sequence, with context. Its antigen remains unidentified. Donors comprised only Caucasian adults living in Nashville, Tennessee. Authors' processing steps: With immunoSEQ giving junction-only sequences and no quality scores, filtering differed. Assay: immunoSEQ multiplex PCR; the TCRdb copy retains only in-frame clones and omits some. That table gives V, J and clone size, and the DNA gave D and trimming. The sample holds around 510,000 clones, about 96% seen once. This sample is drawn from a study of shared clonotypes between healthy human individuals. Study outcomes and limitations: Measured sharing among donors was expected to vary with sequencing depth.

The clonotype comes from a woman in her 30s in good health. Sample: naive CD4+ T cells sorted from blood. Subset described: CD45RA+ positively selected.

CDR3 loop: CASSYPGSGGYNEQFF. CDR3 coding DNA: TGTGCCAGCAGTTACCCCGGGAGTGGGGGCTACAATGAGCAGTTCTTC. The chain has TRBV6-6 and TRBJ2-1, with a weak D call TRBD2 (6 bases). The germline V gene has CDR1 MNHNY and CDR2 SVGAGI (reference sequence). V gave up 2 bases and J gave up 3 bases, with 14 bases separating them. This CDR3 spans 16 amino acids.